Given below is one T cell receptor beta chain in context. Sample time point: persistent/refractory GD, antithyroid drugs over 5 years with positive TRAb. PBMCs were the source of the RNA used for TCR sequencing. CDR1 is SGHRS and CDR2 is YFSETQ in the germline V gene. The CDR3 totals 14 residues. The ends were cut back, 7 bases at V and 1 base at J, with 11 bases in the middle. This sample stems from a study of regulatory T cells in long-lasting Graves disease. Building the TCR beta libraries relied on iRepertoire HTBI primers, and CDR3 regions underwent Arm-PCR. In TCRdb, the multiplex PCR reads were re-called with MiXCR into one record per CDR3 protein. The data hold about 660,000 distinct CDR3 sequences, with about 30% observed a single time.

This material consisted of peripheral blood mononuclear cells (PBMCs), taken when the disease was refractory, from a patient treated with antithyroid drugs. The chain employs TRBV5-1 and TRBJ1-4; D possibly corresponds to TRBD1 (5 bases). This clonotype was obtained from a female donor with Graves disease. The CDR3 region is CASADGGTNEKLFF. As DNA, the CDR3 is TGCGCCAGCGCTGACGGGGGAACTAATGAAAAACTGTTTTTT.